This T cell receptor (beta chain) derives from a study of blood T cell repertoires in COVID-19. Turning to the study itself: Donors in the United States, Italy and Spain gave samples during acute or convalescent COVID-19.

Authors' processing steps: Quantification of nucleated cells was approximated via reference gene primer amplification. Assay: immunoSEQ multiplex PCR; the TCRdb copy retains only in-frame clones and omits some. For V, J and clone size, that table is used; D and trimming come from the DNA. The sample gives around 140,000 clones, over 80% of which show up once; roughly two fifths is in the top ten. CDR3 length: 14 amino acids. V trimming: 2 bases; J trimming: 2 bases; junction bases outside the gene matches: 0. CDR1 and CDR2 (germline): ENHRY, SYGVKD. The sequenced sample was peripheral blood. This receptor was taken from a man in his forties or fifties who had recovered from COVID-19. The genes are TRBV10-3 and TRBJ1-5; the match to TRBD1 covers 7 bases. The CDR3 region has the DNA TGTGCCATCAGTGAGACAGGGGGCAATCAGCCCCAGCATTTT. This sequence encodes CAISETGGNQPQHF.